A selection of T cell receptor beta chains follows, all from one sample in a study of patients and donors after allogeneic stem cell transplantation. TCRdb re-analysed the RT-PCR reads in MiXCR, keeping a single row per CDR3 protein. The sample consists of 150,000 or so distinct CDR3 sequences, 24% of them appearing once. Sequencing was done on a sample of blood, either unsorted or a sorted T cell fraction (not recorded which). These receptors were taken from a human donor who was either an allogeneic HSCT recipient or a stem cell or donor lymphocyte infusion donor (not recorded which). It is not recorded whose cells these are; they may come from a transplant donor. Both conserved end residues are trimmed from each CDR3. Clone size is shown for a subset of rows, as once, few, many or a class of expanded clone.

TRBV29-1	TRBJ1-3	.	SVSTGGQHSGNTIY
TRBV6-5	TRBJ1-2	.	ASIQGGRSNTMSYT
TRBV18	TRBJ2-7	.	ASSPYVASGDEQY
TRBV9	TRBJ1-6	.	ASSVGWGNSPLH
TRBV3-1	TRBJ1-1	.	ASSQAYGAPGGEAF
TRBV30	TRBJ2-7	few	AWSVQTEYEQY
TRBV18	TRBJ1-1	few	ASSPPSDTEAF
TRBV20-1	TRBJ1-1	many	SARSGTSEAEAF
TRBV24-1	TRBJ2-4	.	ATSDSTKTGAIAKNIQY
TRBV6-2/TRBV6-3	TRBJ1-5	.	ASGRKQPQH
TRBV15	TRBJ2-1	once	ATNPTLISYNEQF
TRBV4-3	TRBJ2-3	.	ASSPRGPTDTQY
TRBV6-6	TRBJ2-1	few	ASSLIAGGNNEQF
TRBV6-2/TRBV6-3	TRBJ1-2	few	ASSGRSGGYT
TRBV7-2	TRBJ2-6	few	ASSLITKTANVLT
TRBV5-1	TRBJ2-1	.	ASSKSGGDGYNEQF
TRBV29-1	TRBJ2-5	.	SVESRETQY
TRBV2	TRBJ2-1	few	ASSTSTSGTYYNEQF
TRBV12-3/TRBV12-4	TRBJ2-7	few	ASSRRQGRGDEQY
TRBV12-3/TRBV12-4	TRBJ1-6	many	ASSLNSPLH
TRBV7-9	TRBJ1-3	many	ASSLRGFGNTIY
TRBV2	TRBJ2-1	.	ASSDSAGYSYNEQF
TRBV20-1	TRBJ2-7	.	SATRPSGKYEQY
TRBV6-6	TRBJ1-4	few	ASSYYFPPEKLF